This T cell receptor beta chain was recovered during a study of early T cells in non-severe SARS-CoV-2 infection. Study summary: RNA in bulk from unsorted whole blood was sequenced, and chains were unpaired.

This clonotype was found a few times. Its antigen is not known. Study conclusions and caveats: There was a bias toward anti-spike CD8 responses in VDJdb matching, which missed private and CD4 specificities.

The CDR3 extends over 15 amino acids. Germline V gene lookup returns CDR1 SGHTA and CDR2 FQGTGA. The V gene lost 2 bases and the J gene lost 4 bases, with 12 bases spanning the gap. Individually, cDNA molecules had unique molecular identifiers attached to them. MiXCR, applied by TCRdb to the 5' RACE reads, yields one record per CDR3 protein. The sample lists 25,000 to 35,000 distinct CDR3 sequences, less than 4.5% seen once, with roughly 10% in the top ten. This TCR was recovered from an adult who was a healthcare worker with PCR-confirmed SARS-CoV-2 infection or an uninfected control (not recorded which). Specimen: whole blood. This chain links TRBV7-3 with TRBJ2-1; D possibly corresponds to TRBD1 (6 bases). CDR3 DNA sequence: TGTGCCAGCAGCTTATCCAGGACAGAATACAATGAGCAGTTCTTC. Protein: CASSLSRTEYNEQFF.